Following are 15 T cell receptor beta chains from one sample sequenced in a study of regulatory T cells in long-lasting Graves disease (dated by TCRdb to about 2021). The time point label here, explained by the study, means: persistent/refractory GD, antithyroid drugs over 5 years with positive TRAb. RNA was extracted from PBMCs in TRIzol for both TCR sequencing and RNA sequencing. Library preparation employed multiplex PCR. The instrument was an Illumina HiSeq 4000. CDR3 regions were amplified by Arm-PCR with iRepertoire HTBI primers to construct TCR beta libraries. In-frame beta chains were kept once TCRdb had trimmed the public reads at Q25 with fastp and called clones with MiXCR. Duplicate CDR3 protein sequences are folded into a single record with the most common DNA and genes. The sample contains about 660,000 distinct CDR3 sequences, 25% to 30% of them found a single time. Of the sample, roughly 41% is held by the ten largest clones.

The source was peripheral blood mononuclear cells (PBMCs), collected when the disease was refractory, from a patient treated with antithyroid drugs. The receptors stem from a female donor with Graves disease.

This clonotype was recorded many times. This rearrangement joins TRBV28 to TRBJ1-2; D uncertain. V was clipped by 2 bases and J by 1 base, with 11 bases between them. The length of the CDR3 is 15 residues. Germline CDR1 reads MDHEN; CDR2 reads SYDVKM. The CDR3 loop reads CASSLGLGINYGYTF. CDR3 nucleotide sequence: TGTGCCAGCAGTTTAGGTCTCGGGATTAACTATGGCTACACCTTC.

Only a few counts were recorded for this clonotype. The chain has TRBV5-1 and TRBJ2-7, with 9 nucleotides matching TRBD2. The CDR3 sequence is 14 residues long. Losses at the gene ends were 0 bases for V and 5 bases for J; bases not matched to a gene: 3. The germline V gene encodes CDR1 SGHRS and CDR2 YFSETQ. CDR3 nucleotide sequence: TGCGCCAGCAGCTTGGGAGCGGGAGGTCACGAGCAGTACTTC. Amino acids: CASSLGAGGHEQYF.

The CDR3 DNA reads TGTGCCAGCAGCTTGGATATGCACACTGAAGCTTTCTTT. This encodes CASSLDMHTEAFF. The chain recombines TRBV5-5 with TRBJ1-1; no clear D. CDR3 size: 13 residues. CDR1 and CDR2 (germline): SGHKS, YYEKEE (reference sequence). Trimming removed 0 bases at V and 3 bases at J, with 6 bases between.

At least ten counts were recorded for this clonotype. Sequence at one end of the junction differs from germline and may be a read error. The chain combines TRBV5-1 with TRBJ1-6, with 10 nucleotides matching TRBD1. Per germline, CDR1 SGHRS and CDR2 YFSETQ. The CDR3 runs 14 residues. CDR3 region: CASSRDRGNSPLHF. Written as DNA, the CDR3 is TGTGCCAGCAGCCGGGACAGGGGTAATTCACCCCTCCACTTT.

The chain carries TRBV20-1 and TRBJ2-7; D assignment may be TRBD1 or TRBD2 (5 bases each). The V gene lost 3 bases and the J gene lost 5 bases, with 23 bases spanning the gap. Germline loops: CDR1 DFQATT, CDR2 SNEGSKA (reference sequence). This CDR3 is 16 amino acids long. CDR3 sequence reads: CSARPAGTSPGHEQYF. CDR3 sequence (DNA): TGCAGTGCTAGGCCCGCCGGGACCTCCCCCGGGCACGAGCAGTACTTC.

The chain joins TRBV20-1 to TRBJ1-2; D possibly corresponds to TRBD1 (5 bases). The CDR3 runs to 16 residues. The germline V gene encodes CDR1 DFQATT and CDR2 SNEGSKA (reference sequence). V was trimmed by 0 bases and J by 4 bases, leaving 18 bases between them. CDR3 region: CSARDRVGVVSYGYTF. The DNA of the CDR3 is TGCAGTGCTAGAGATCGGGTAGGGGTGGTGAGCTATGGCTACACCTTC.

The V gene is TRBV28, the J gene TRBJ1-2, with D possibly being TRBD1 (5 bases). CDR1 and CDR2 from the germline V gene are MDHEN and SYDVKM. The ends were cut back, 3 bases at V and 6 bases at J, with 11 bases in the middle. CDR3 length: 13 amino acids. CDR3 in amino acids: CASSFQGSHGYTF. The CDR3 nucleotides are TGTGCCAGCAGTTTCCAGGGATCCCATGGCTACACCTTC.

This clonotype was counted at least ten times. J is TRBJ2-2 and V is TRBV6-1; no reliable D call. The CDR3 runs 13 residues. From germline, CDR1 is MNHNS and CDR2 SASEGT. V lost 3 bases and J lost 5, with 7 bases in between. The CDR3 nucleotides are TGTGCCAGCAGTGATAAGGTTACCGGGGAGCTGTTTTTT. Translating gives CASSDKVTGELFF.

The rearrangement uses TRBV10-3 and TRBJ2-7; D remains unclear. The V gene lost 5 bases and the J gene lost 4 bases, with 12 bases spanning the gap. Germline CDR1 reads ENHRY; CDR2 reads SYGVKD. The CDR3 runs to 13 residues. The CDR3 loop reads CAISLRKEYEQYF. The CDR3 DNA reads as TGTGCCATCAGTCTAAGGAAGGAATACGAGCAGTACTTC.

This rearrangement joins TRBV7-3 to TRBJ2-5; 9 bases are a match to TRBD1. Germline V gene data show CDR1 as SGHTA and CDR2 as FQGTGA. Germline trimming cut 0 bases from V and 5 bases from J; bases unmatched to any gene: 4. This CDR3 region has 15 residues. The CDR3 protein is CASSLTGQGGETQYF. CDR3 DNA: TGTGCCAGCAGCTTAACGGGACAGGGTGGGGAGACCCAGTACTTC.

This clonotype was counted many times. J is TRBJ1-2 and V is TRBV6-5; 8 bases line up with TRBD1. The CDR3 extends over 14 amino acids. J lost 7 bases, V lost 2 bases, and 6 bases had no gene match. Germline values: CDR1 MNHEY, CDR2 SVGAGI. The DNA of the CDR3 is TGTGCCAGCAGTTACGGACAGGGTCTGTTTGGCTACACCTTC. Amino acid sequence: CASSYGQGLFGYTF.

This clonotype has only a few counts. This sequence joins TRBV6-1 and TRBJ1-5; no firm D call. Germline V gives CDR1 MNHNS, CDR2 SASEGT. The CDR3 is made up of 14 amino acids. Trimming took 6 bases from V and 5 from J, leaving 14 bases between them. The CDR3: CASSNTNLDQPQHF. In nucleotides, the CDR3 is TGTGCCAGCAGCAATACAAACCTCGATCAGCCCCAGCATTTT.

The rearrangement links TRBV5-4 to TRBJ2-7; D unresolved. This CDR3 has 14 residues. Germline V gene sequence: CDR1 SGHNT, CDR2 YYREEE (reference sequence). Trimming shortened V by 5 bases and J by 2 bases, and 14 bases separated the two germline ends. Here the CDR3 DNA reads TGTGCCAGCAGTTCCGTCGGCCGAACCTACGAGCAGTACTTC. It encodes CASSSVGRTYEQYF.

Ten or more counts support this clonotype. This CDR3 is CASSIGQGVYTF. The CDR3 coding sequence is TGTGCCAGCAGCATCGGTCAGGGCGTATACACCTTC. The chain uses TRBV12-3 or TRBV12-4 and TRBJ1-2; TRBD1 is a possible D gene (5 bases). The CDR3 totals 12 residues. V lost 6 bases, J lost 11 bases, and 16 bases lay in between.

This clonotype was counted between two and nine times. The V call is TRBV20-1, the J call TRBJ2-2; weak D call: TRBD2 (6 bases). CDR3 length equals 13 residues. Germline values: CDR1 DFQATT, CDR2 SNEGSKA (reference sequence). Trimming took 5 bases from V and 6 from J, leaving 13 bases between them. The CDR3 bases are TGCAGTGCTTTTACTAGCAGCGCCGGGGAGCTGTTTTTT. Its protein is CSAFTSSAGELFF.